This T cell receptor (beta chain) was sequenced for a study of blood T cells in healthy people across ages. Using a J-beta primer mix together with a sample-barcoded 5' primer, a second PCR was run for roughly 6 to 12 cycles. TCRdb re-called the 5' RACE reads with MiXCR, one entry per CDR3 protein. The table shows about 1,500,000 distinct CDR3 sequences, with roughly 40% occurring only once. The length of the CDR3 is 19 residues. Germline V gene data show CDR1 as MGHRA and CDR2 as YSYEKL. Trimming at V came to 3 bases and at J to 3 bases, leaving 11 bases not matched to a gene. Source material: blood. The sequence came from a woman aged 18-30 years in good health. This chain links TRBV4-1 with TRBJ2-3, with TRBD2 matching over 14 bases. For the CDR3, the DNA is TGCGCCAGCAGCCAGGCGACTAGCGGGAGGGTCGGGAGTACAGATACGCAGTATTTT. Its protein is CASSQATSGRVGSTDTQYF.